This TCR beta chain was recovered during a study of CD8+CD57+ T cells in acquired aplastic anemia (dated by TCRdb to 2016 to 2019). As for the study more broadly: On average, sorted CD4+ and CD8+ cells yielded approximately 3 ug of extracted DNA, with a range of roughly 0.17 to 30 ug. A CD8+CD57+ expansion meant a frequency higher than the mean frequency seen in healthy subjects.

The CDR3 sequence holds 16 residues, the cysteine and phenylalanine included. Just CDR3 DNA is preserved here, 48 bases in frame from base 1. CDR1 and CDR2, per the germline V gene, are SGHVS and FQNEAQ. Genomic DNA served as template for TCR beta VDJ combination and CDR3 sequence profiling. An Illumina HiSeq 2000 was used for TCR repertoire sequencing. As for how the authors treated the data: TRBV/TRBJ rearrangement plots, CDR3 size and DJ length profiles, and Simpson's diversity index were used to assess repertoires. The immunodominant clone was defined as the most abundant DNA sequence in deep sequencing data. CDR3 amino acid sequences were screened for sharing across subjects and were compared with published repertoires and the VDJdb database. TCRdb reran the public reads through fastp at Q25 and MiXCR, keeping productive beta chains. One record per CDR3 amino acid sequence lists the most common genes and DNA. The V and J calls were not made by the authors but by TCRdb's processing. This sample is represented by 150,000 to 200,000 distinct CDR3 sequences; around half of them were singletons. Jointly, the top ten make up roughly 3.1% of the sample.

Study-wide conclusions, independent of this receptor: CD8+ Simpson's diversity did not differ significantly between patients and healthy controls (P=0.060). Twenty-nine CD8+ CDR3 sequences were found to be shared between patients and controls, but these sequences appeared to be highly expressed in patients and within the immunodominant clones of the patients.

In the case of this clonotype: Its binding antigen is unknown. No base quality information exists; no much larger clone differs at one position.

Expansion of CD8+CD57+ cells had been shown by flow cytometry in the patients chosen for sequencing. Every patient had a diagnosis of severe acquired aplastic anemia based on International Study of Aplastic Anemia and Agranulocytosis and Camitta criteria. At the time blood was sampled, none of the patients had received any therapy. In this study, sorted CD4+ and CD8+ T cells from the blood of healthy subjects and of severe aplastic anemia patients had their TCR repertoires deep-sequenced. Patients were enrolled under clinicaltrials.gov protocols 00001620, 01623167, 00001397, 00071045, 00081523 and 00961064 in the USA. Ficoll-Paque density gradient centrifugation was used to isolate peripheral blood mononuclear cells. Before DNA extraction, CD4+ and CD8+ T cells were sorted with FACS or magnetic beads.

This chain joins TRBV7-8 to TRBJ2-5; the D gene could be TRBD1 or TRBD2, each one agreeing over 5 bases. Near its end, the DNA agrees better with TRBJ2-7, so the J call may be wrong. Input material: sorted CD4+, CD8+, or CD8+CD57+ T cells (not recorded which) from PBMCs. The sequence was obtained from a human donor with aplastic anemia. The nucleotide sequence is given as TGTGCCAGCAGCTTAGTGTTGGGACGGCCCTCCTACGAGCAGTACTTC. It translates to CASSLVLGRPSYEQYF.